The rows below give T cell receptor beta chains drawn from one sample of a study of cytomegalovirus exposure and HLA in healthy donors. Sequencing used immunoSEQ multiplex PCR; TCRdb keeps in-frame clones, though not all of them. The sample has around 140,000 clones. The material sequenced was PBMCs. The source of these receptors is a woman aged 35 to 49 in good health and CMV-seropositive. CDR3s leave out the opening cysteine and the closing phenylalanine or tryptophan.

J	V	CDR3
TRBJ1-2	TRBV19	ASSRQGALYGYT
TRBJ2-1	TRBV27	ASSLGGNEQF
TRBJ1-5	TRBV27	ASSLWGQPSNQPQH
TRBJ2-7	TRBV4-3	ASSQVAGTVRY
TRBJ2-3	TRBV5-6	ASSSTDTQY
TRBJ2-5	TRBV7-6	ASSLGGQAQETQY
TRBJ2-5	TRBV29-1	SVDGDRVQEAQY
TRBJ1-4	TRBV29-1	SVDSTTNEKLF
TRBJ2-3	TRBV19	ASSIRASPPQY
TRBJ1-6	TRBV6-6	ASSYSYGSPLH
TRBJ2-3	TRBV18	ASSPSSAGDTDTQY
TRBJ1-1	TRBV29-1	SVEEGQAAPGAF
TRBJ1-5	TRBV9	ASSAGGGVGNQPQH
TRBJ2-7	TRBV28	ASSLGGSGTAEQY
TRBJ2-7	TRBV2	ASIRTSPYEQY
TRBJ1-2	TRBV5-1	ASSVDSNYGGYT
TRBJ2-7	TRBV7-9	ASSLGLAVRGEGEQY
TRBJ2-4	TRBV4-1	ASSQIPGALAKNIQY
TRBJ1-1	TRBV15	ATSREIGEDTEAF
TRBJ1-2	TRBV7-8	ASSITGTGQNYGYT
TRBJ2-1	TRBV2	ASSKRTSGTNEQF
NA	TRBV11-2	ASSLEEASGRVNYEQY
TRBJ2-1	TRBV14	ASRTTGYNEQF
TRBJ2-4	TRBV19	ASSSGRGGAKNIQY
TRBJ1-1	TRBV6-5	ASRVLGNTEAF
TRBJ2-7	TRBV9	ASSVEGVDYEQY
TRBJ2-1	TRBV6-5	ASSRQTVHEQF
TRBJ2-7	TRBV27	ASSPRRGRLAGEVADEQY
TRBJ2-7	TRBV5-6	ASSLGRDSSH
TRBJ1-1	TRBV4-2	ASSQDSRGSLEAF
TRBJ2-7	TRBV28	ASSLAVSYEQY
TRBJ2-1	TRBV5-1	ASSLEAVSGIMYEQF
TRBJ2-1	TRBV18	ASSPPTSSGDYNEQF
TRBJ2-7	TRBV19	ASSIREAAYEQY
TRBJ2-7	TRBV28	ASRPPGSGYEQY
TRBJ1-1	TRBV4-2	ASSQDLARVNTEAF
TRBJ2-3	TRBV5-1	ASSLSTGLAQDTQY
TRBJ2-5	TRBV13	ASSLTPVMEQY
TRBJ2-7	TRBV4-2	ASSQEPGSSYEQY
TRBJ2-7	TRBV14	ARHQVVAGGVFQY
TRBJ1-4	TRBV27	ASRQGAGKLF
TRBJ2-1	TRBV28	ASSLEGRSEQF
TRBJ2-7	TRBV28	ASSPTTGGSYEQY
TRBJ2-1	TRBV5-6	ASRSGRGDEQF
TRBJ2-3	TRBV11-3	ASSLETGMDTQY